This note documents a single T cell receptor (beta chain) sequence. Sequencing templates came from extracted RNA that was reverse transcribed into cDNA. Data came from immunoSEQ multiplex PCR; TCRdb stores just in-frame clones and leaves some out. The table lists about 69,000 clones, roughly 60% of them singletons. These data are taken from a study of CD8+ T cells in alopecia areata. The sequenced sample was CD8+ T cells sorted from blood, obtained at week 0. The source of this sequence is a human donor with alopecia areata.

The CDR3 spells CASSLSRTGAQAFF. CDR3 nucleotides: TGTGCCAGCAGTTTATCGAGAACAGGAGCACAAGCTTTCTTT. The chain recombines TRBV27 with TRBJ1-1, with D maybe TRBD1 (5 bases). The CDR3 length is 14 residues. Germline V gene data show CDR1 as MNHEY and CDR2 as SMNVEV (reference sequence). Trimming pared 0 bases from V and 9 bases from J, leaving 14 bases between.